Sequencing of this T cell receptor beta chain was carried out in a study of beta chain features in type 1 diabetes. Study results and caveats: Type 1 diabetes patients had TCRB CDR3s that were shorter (moderately but significantly so) in all four CD4+ subsets. Compared to healthy donors, patients appeared to have naive, central memory and Treg TCRB repertoires that were more alike.

This clone was observed a few times. The antigen is unknown. CD45RO/CCR7/CD25/CD127/CD95/CD27 sorting isolated CD4+ naive, central memory, regulatory and stem cell-like memory cells. Expressed TCRB transcripts were sequenced after all isolated RNA was converted to cDNA. Here immunoSEQ multiplex PCR was the method, and the copy in TCRdb shows in-frame clones only, minus some. The sample has just under 150,000 clones, about 12% seen once. The clonotype originates from a man between 18 and 35 years old with type 1 diabetes. Sequencing was carried out using central memory CD4+ T cells from blood.

The CDR3 loop reads CASSPGEGSYEQYF. In DNA, the CDR3 is TGTGCCAGCTCACCCGGGGAGGGCTCCTACGAGCAGTACTTC. The genes are TRBV18 and TRBJ2-7, with TRBD2 matching over 7 bases. V shed 3 bases, J shed 0 bases, and the junction held 2 bases outside the gene matches. The CDR3 length is 14 residues. CDR1 and CDR2 (germline): KGHSH, LQKENI.